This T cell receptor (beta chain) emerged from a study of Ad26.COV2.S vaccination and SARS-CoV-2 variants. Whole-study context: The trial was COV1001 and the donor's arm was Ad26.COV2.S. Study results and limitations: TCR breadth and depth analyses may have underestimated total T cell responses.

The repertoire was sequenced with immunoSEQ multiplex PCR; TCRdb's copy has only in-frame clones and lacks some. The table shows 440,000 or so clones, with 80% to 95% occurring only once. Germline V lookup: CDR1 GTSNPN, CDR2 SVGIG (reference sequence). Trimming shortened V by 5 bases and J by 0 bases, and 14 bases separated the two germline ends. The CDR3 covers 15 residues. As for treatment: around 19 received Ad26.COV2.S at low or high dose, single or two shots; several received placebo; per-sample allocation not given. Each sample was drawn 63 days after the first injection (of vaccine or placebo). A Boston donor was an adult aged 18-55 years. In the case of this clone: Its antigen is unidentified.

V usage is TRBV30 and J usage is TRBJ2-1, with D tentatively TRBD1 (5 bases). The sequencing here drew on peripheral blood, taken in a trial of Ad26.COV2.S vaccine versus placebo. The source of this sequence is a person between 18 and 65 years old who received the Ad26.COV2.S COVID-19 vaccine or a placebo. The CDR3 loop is CAWDSRISSYNEQFF. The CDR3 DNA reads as TGTGCCTGGGACAGCCGAATAAGCTCCTACAATGAGCAGTTCTTC.